Included here is one TCR beta chain sequence, with context. Its antigen is currently not known. The input lacks base qualities; no much larger clone sits a single base away. The data derive from a study of T cell changes during pregnancy in multiple sclerosis (dated by TCRdb to between 2019 and 2020). Context from the whole study: Changes in the T cell repertoire over the course of pregnancy were examined in this study in women with multiple sclerosis.

Preparation of the library involved the immunoSEQ multiplex PCR assay. Drawn from immuneACCESS, this table holds only the in-frame rearrangements with V and J called that TCRdb kept. Clones are partly lost; checked studies trace under half to an unresolved V gene and leave the rest unexplained. The sample yields 80,000 to 100,000 clones; about nine tenths were counted once. Jointly, the top ten make up around 0.79% of the sample. The CDR3 sequence holds 14 residues, the cysteine and phenylalanine included. Only the CDR3 portion is preserved as DNA: 42 bases, with reading frame beginning at the first base. V and J are truncated by 10 bases and 0 bases respectively, leaving an intervening sequence of 15 bases. Via the germline V gene, CDR1 is SNHLY and CDR2 FYNNEI.

This receptor was identified in a female donor in good health, enrolled as a control in a pregnancy study. The sample here was peripheral blood, taken in the second trimester of pregnancy. This sequence uses TRBV2 and TRBJ1-1; a weak D assignment points to TRBD1 (5 bases agree). The DNA sequence is TGTGCCACCAACCAGGGCCCGGTGAACACTGAAGCTTTCTTT. Protein translation: CATNQGPVNTEAFF.